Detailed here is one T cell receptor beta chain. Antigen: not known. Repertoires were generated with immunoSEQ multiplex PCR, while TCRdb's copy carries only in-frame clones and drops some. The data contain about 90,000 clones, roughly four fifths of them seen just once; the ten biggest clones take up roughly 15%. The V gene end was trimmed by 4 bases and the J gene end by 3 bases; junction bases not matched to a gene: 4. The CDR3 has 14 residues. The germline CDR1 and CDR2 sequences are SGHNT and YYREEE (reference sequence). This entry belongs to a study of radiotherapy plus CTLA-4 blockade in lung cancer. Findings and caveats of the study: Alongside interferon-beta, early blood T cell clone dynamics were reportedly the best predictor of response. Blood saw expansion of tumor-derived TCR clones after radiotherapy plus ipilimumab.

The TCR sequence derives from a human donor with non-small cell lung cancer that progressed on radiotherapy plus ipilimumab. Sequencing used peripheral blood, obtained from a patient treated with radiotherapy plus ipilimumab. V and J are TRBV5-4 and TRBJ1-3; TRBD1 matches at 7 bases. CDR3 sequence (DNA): TGTGCCAGCAGCCCCGACAGGGTTGGAAACACCATATATTTT. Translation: CASSPDRVGNTIYF.